These 4 T cell receptor beta chains were all obtained from the same sample, sequenced in a study of CD8 T cells in Susac syndrome. Random hexamers were used to reverse transcribe about 0.5 to 1 ug of RNA. Using its own MiXCR run on the immunoSEQ multiplex PCR reads, TCRdb lists one record per CDR3 protein. The table records 100,000 to 110,000 distinct CDR3 sequences, roughly 96% of them present only once. Sequences were obtained from CD8+ T cells from PBMCs. These receptors originate from a human donor with Susac syndrome.

The rearrangement joins TRBV5-6 to TRBJ2-7; D may match TRBD1 or TRBD2 (5 bases each). CDR1 SGHDT and CDR2 YYEEEE come from the germline V gene. V was cut by 7 bases and J by 3 bases, with 14 bases left in between. This CDR3 comprises 13 residues. This CDR3 is CASGDPRDYEQYF. CDR3 bases: TGTGCCAGCGGGGACCCCAGGGACTACGAGCAGTACTTC. Full variable domain (rest looked up from reference TRBV5-6 and TRBJ2-7): DAGVTQSPTHLIKTRGQQVTLRCSPKSGHDTVSWYQQALGQGPQFIFQYYEEEERQRGNFPDRFSGHQFPNYSSELNVNALLLGDSALYLCASGDPRDYEQYFGPGTRLTVT.

The V gene is TRBV3-1, the J gene TRBJ2-4, with D possibly matching TRBD2 (6 bases). Germline-derived CDR1 and CDR2 are LGHDT and YNNKEL (reference sequence). Between the trimmed V and J ends, which lost 1 base and 0 bases, there was a span of 13 bases. The length of the CDR3 is 17 residues. This CDR3 is CASSQVRGLLAKNIQYF. CDR3 in DNA: TGTGCCAGCAGCCAAGTCAGAGGACTACTAGCCAAAAACATTCAGTACTTC.

The chain links TRBV4-1 to TRBJ2-3; 14 bases align to TRBD2. The CDR3 totals 20 residues. Germline lookup yields CDR1 MGHRA and CDR2 YSYEKL. Unmatched junction bases numbered 13, after V lost 1 base and J lost 4 bases. For the CDR3, the DNA is TGCGCCAGCAGCCAAGTTGGACACCACAGACTAGCGGGGGGGCCAGATACGCAGTATTTT. This translates into CASSQVGHHRLAGGPDTQYF.

This clonotype was seen a handful of times. The chain combines TRBV29-1 with TRBJ2-7; TRBD1 matches at 8 bases. The V gene's germline CDR1 is SQVTM and CDR2 ANQGSEA. CDR3 size: 14 residues. V shed 4 bases, J shed 2 bases, and the junction held 7 bases outside the gene matches. The CDR3 here is CSVVKDREPYEQYF. The CDR3 DNA reads TGCAGCGTTGTAAAGGACAGGGAACCCTACGAGCAGTACTTC.